Sequencing of this T cell receptor beta chain was carried out in a study of blood T cells in healthy people across ages. Study-wide results and limits: The study found more naive CD4+ cells and higher diversity in long-lived than aged donors. Age brought a roughly linear fall in TCR beta diversity measured per million T cells.

Looked up from germline, CDR1 is SQVTM and CDR2 is ANQGSEA. There are 14 residues in the CDR3. Trimming cost V 3 bases and J 2 bases; bases outside gene matches: 6. The second PCR ran about 6 to 12 cycles with a sample-barcoded 5' primer and J-beta primers. Sequencing yielded, for each sample, at least 3 million paired-end reads carrying CDR3. TCRdb independently ran MiXCR on the 5' RACE reads; one entry per CDR3 protein. The table lists around 800,000 distinct CDR3 sequences, under 80% of them singletons. Each sample yielded at least 6 micrograms of PBMC total RNA. Worth noting for this clonotype: Its target is not known.

The chain uses TRBV29-1 and TRBJ2-5; TRBD1 agrees at 7 bases. The TCR originated in a man aged 25 to 45 in good health. Specimen: blood. CDR3 protein: CSVEPDREQETQYF. The CDR3 DNA reads TGCAGCGTTGAGCCTGACAGGGAACAAGAGACCCAGTACTTC. The variable domain in full, with the rest retrieved from reference TRBV29-1 and TRBJ2-5, is SAVISQKPSRDICQRGTSLTIQCQVDSQVTMMFWYRQQPGQSLTLIATANQGSEATYESGFVIDKFPISRPNLTFSTLTVSNMSPEDSSIYLCSVEPDREQETQYFGPGTRLLVL.